The 30 T cell receptor beta chains given below trace back to one sample, sequenced in a study of blood T cell repertoires in COVID-19. This table comes from immunoSEQ multiplex PCR, and its TCRdb copy is limited to in-frame clones, with some not included. The table shows 150,000 to 200,000 clones, with approximately 90% occurring only once. The sequenced material came from peripheral blood. Source of these receptors: a woman between 70 and 85 years old with COVID-19, enrolled during active disease.

V is TRBV9 and J is TRBJ2-7; D call uncertain. Trimming stripped 0 bases from V and 1 base from J, with 11 bases between. The CDR3 length is 15 residues. In germline, CDR1 is SGDLS, CDR2 YYNGEE. CDR3 loop: CASSVGQSPSYEQYF. The CDR3 DNA sequence: TGTGCCAGCAGCGTAGGTCAGTCCCCTTCCTACGAGCAGTACTTC.

The rearrangement joins TRBV7-3 to TRBJ2-1; TRBD2 is a possible D gene (6 bases). The germline gives CDR1 SGHTA, CDR2 FQGTGA. This CDR3 is built from 15 residues. V lost 4 bases to trimming and J lost 1 base, with 11 bases between them. CDR3: CASSSRGFSYNEQFF. The CDR3 coding sequence is TGTGCCAGCAGCTCCCGGGGGTTTTCCTACAATGAGCAGTTCTTC.

The chain is built from TRBV5-4 and TRBJ1-6; D possibly corresponds to TRBD1 (6 bases). The ends were cut back, 4 bases at V and 1 base at J, with 12 bases in the middle. Germline CDR1 reads SGHNT; CDR2 reads YYREEE (reference sequence). CDR3 length equals 16 residues. CDR3 in DNA: TGTGCCAGCAGCCTCATAGGACAGTCCTATAATTCACCCCTCCACTTT. Encoded protein: CASSLIGQSYNSPLHF.

The chain carries TRBV11-2 and TRBJ2-5; 10 bases agree with TRBD2. V shed 0 bases and J 1 base; nucleotides not matched to a gene: 14. The CDR3 spans 20 residues. Looked up from germline, CDR1 is SGHAT and CDR2 is FQNNGV. CDR3 amino acids: CASSLERRPSGGPSQETQYF. DNA for the CDR3: TGTGCCAGCAGCTTAGAAAGGCGGCCTAGCGGGGGACCTTCCCAAGAGACCCAGTACTTC.

CDR3 in DNA: TGCAGCGCATGGACAGTCCGCTCTGAAGCTTTCTTT. Its translation: CSAWTVRSEAFF. The chain has TRBV29-1 and TRBJ1-1, with D possibly matching TRBD1 (6 bases). The CDR3 is 12 residues long. Germline V gene sequence: CDR1 SQVTM, CDR2 ANQGSEA. V lost 7 bases, J lost 6 bases, and 15 bases lay in between.

The sample holds one count of this clone. The V gene is TRBV24-1, the J gene TRBJ1-5, with D uncertain. The V gene lost 2 bases and the J gene lost 2 bases, with 9 bases spanning the gap. CDR1 is KGHDR, CDR2 SFDVKD, per germline. CDR3 length: 15 residues. The CDR3 spells CATSDSGYGNQPQHF. The DNA of the CDR3 is TGTGCCACCAGTGATTCGGGGTACGGCAATCAGCCCCAGCATTTT.

The J gene is TRBJ2-3, the V gene TRBV10-3; 9 bases are shared with TRBD2. The ends lost 5 bases at V and 3 bases at J; junction bases unmatched: 6. The CDR3 contains 15 residues. Germline CDR1 ENHRY, CDR2 SYGVKD. The CDR3 bases are TGTGCCATCAGTCGAGCGGGGGGCGGGACAGATACGCAGTATTTT. It encodes CAISRAGGGTDTQYF.

The gene calls are TRBV3-1 (or the pseudogene TRBV3-2) and TRBJ1-1; D is unresolved. The CDR3 is 11 residues long. Looked up from germline, CDR1 is LGHDT and CDR2 is YNNKEL (reference sequence). V shed 7 bases and J shed 7 bases, with 10 bases lying between them. The CDR3 nucleotides read TGTGCCAGCATCGGGGAGAGTGAAGCTTTCTTT. Translated: CASIGESEAFF.

V gene TRBV18 combines with J gene TRBJ1-6; 7 bases match TRBD1. Trimming at V came to 8 bases and at J to 3 bases, leaving 1 base not matched to a gene. The CDR3 contains 13 residues. The germline V gene encodes CDR1 KGHSH and CDR2 LQKENI. The CDR3 region is CASGTDYNSPLHF. The DNA for the CDR3 is TGTGCCAGCGGGACAGACTATAATTCACCCCTCCACTTT. The full variable domain, in which reference TRBV18 and TRBJ1-6 provide the parts outside the CDR3, is NAGVMQNPRHLVRRRGQEARLRCSPMKGHSHVYWYRQLPEEGLKFMVYLQKENIIDESGMPKERFSAEFPKEGPSILRIQQVVRGDSAAYFCASGTDYNSPLHFGNGTRLTVT.

The chain couples TRBV5-6 to TRBJ1-3; 8 positions agree with TRBD1. The V gene's germline CDR1 is SGHDT and CDR2 YYEEEE. Trimming took 2 bases from V and 4 from J; bases not matched to a gene: 2. The CDR3 totals 14 residues. CDR3 loop: CASSFRTGGNTIYF. CDR3 DNA sequence: TGTGCCAGCAGCTTCAGGACAGGGGGAAACACCATATATTTT. The full variable domain, its missing parts supplied by reference TRBV5-6 and TRBJ1-3, is DAGVTQSPTHLIKTRGQQVTLRCSPKSGHDTVSWYQQALGQGPQFIFQYYEEEERQRGNFPDRFSGHQFPNYSSELNVNALLLGDSALYLCASSFRTGGNTIYFGEGSWLTVV.

The CDR3 DNA follows: TGTGCCACCAGCGGCAGGGACAGGGGGCTTTCAGATACGCAGTATTTT. Translated: CATSGRDRGLSDTQYF. The chain uses TRBV15 and TRBJ2-3; 12 bases fit TRBD1. J lost 4 bases, V lost 5 bases, and 7 bases had no gene match. Per germline, CDR1 LNHNV and CDR2 YYDKDF (reference sequence). This CDR3 contains 16 residues. Supplemented by reference TRBV15 and TRBJ2-3, the full variable domain reads DAMVIQNPRYQVTQFGKPVTLSCSQTLNHNVMYWYQQKSSQAPKLLFHYYDKDFNNEADTPDNFQSRRPNTSFCFLDIRSPGLGDTAMYLCATSGRDRGLSDTQYFGPGTRLTVL.

This CDR3 is CASTWGTGVNTQYF. CDR3 nucleotides: TGTGCCAGCACCTGGGGGACAGGGGTGAATACGCAGTATTTT. This chain connects TRBV28 to TRBJ2-3; 10 bases are a match to TRBD1. V dropped 7 bases and J dropped 7; count of bases not matched to a gene: 8. This CDR3 is 14 amino acids long. Germline V gene lookup returns CDR1 MDHEN and CDR2 SYDVKM.

The chain couples TRBV27 to TRBJ2-6; D not resolved. The CDR3 runs 13 residues. Germline V CDR1 and CDR2: MNHEY, SMNVEV (reference sequence). With 8 bases removed from V and 4 bases from J, the gap between germline ends came to 9 bases. The CDR3 is CASRSVGANVLTF. DNA for the CDR3: TGTGCCAGCCGCTCAGTGGGGGCCAACGTCCTGACTTTC.

J is TRBJ1-5 and V is TRBV6-1; 10 bases map to TRBD1. CDR3 length: 16 residues. Germline values: CDR1 MNHNS, CDR2 SASEGT. With 4 bases clipped from V and 6 bases from J, the junction kept 9 bases outside the gene matches. The CDR3: CASSARQGAQVQPQHF. DNA for the CDR3: TGTGCCAGCAGTGCGAGACAGGGGGCGCAGGTTCAGCCCCAGCATTTT.

The V gene is TRBV6-4, the J gene TRBJ1-5; TRBD1 agrees at 10 bases. Germline CDR1 MRHNA, CDR2 SNTAGT. The CDR3 covers 16 residues. The trim removed 2 bases at V and 3 bases at J, leaving 4 bases unmatched. CDR3 sequence (DNA): TGTGCCAGCAGTGACCGGGGGACAGGGGTCAATCAGCCCCAGCATTTT. This gives the protein CASSDRGTGVNQPQHF.

The chain couples TRBV4-1 to TRBJ1-5; D unclear. Germline V CDR1 and CDR2: MGHRA, YSYEKL. Deletions cut 2 bases from V and 0 bases from J, with 11 bases between. CDR3 length: 16 residues. Written as DNA, the CDR3 is TGCGCCAGCAGCCAACGAGAGGTTTATAGCAATCAGCCCCAGCATTTT. This sequence encodes CASSQREVYSNQPQHF.

This clone was seen only once. The rearrangement links TRBV28 to TRBJ1-2; 7 bases line up with TRBD1. This CDR3 contains 14 residues. The junction had 10 bases not matched to a gene; V was cut back by 6 bases and J by 6 bases. Germline values: CDR1 MDHEN, CDR2 SYDVKM. The CDR3 spells CASRYPGGLDGYTF. Written as DNA, the CDR3 is TGTGCCAGCAGATACCCAGGGGGACTGGATGGCTACACCTTC.

The rearrangement uses TRBV18 and TRBJ2-5; 11 nucleotides match TRBD2. Per germline, CDR1 KGHSH and CDR2 LQKENI. V lost 0 bases and J lost 4; bases outside the gene matches: 4. The CDR3 length is 16 residues. CDR3 coding DNA: TGTGCCAGCTCACCACCCACTAGCGGGGGACTAGAGACCCAGTACTTC. This codes for CASSPPTSGGLETQYF. Full variable domain (outside the CDR3, taken from reference TRBV18 and TRBJ2-5): NAGVMQNPRHLVRRRGQEARLRCSPMKGHSHVYWYRQLPEEGLKFMVYLQKENIIDESGMPKERFSAEFPKEGPSILRIQQVVRGDSAAYFCASSPPTSGGLETQYFGPGTRLLVL.

The J gene is TRBJ1-1, the V gene TRBV27, with no clear D. With 6 bases removed from V and 6 bases from J, the gap between germline ends came to 11 bases. CDR1 is MNHEY and CDR2 is SMNVEV in the germline V gene (reference sequence). The CDR3 covers 12 residues. The CDR3 reads CASSPSFAEAFF. CDR3 nucleotides: TGTGCCAGCAGCCCTTCTTTCGCTGAAGCTTTCTTT.

The chain couples TRBV5-4 to TRBJ1-2, with D possibly being TRBD1 (6 bases). In germline, CDR1 is SGHNT, CDR2 YYREEE (reference sequence). The CDR3 is made up of 14 amino acids. V gave up 5 bases and J gave up 3 bases, with 14 bases separating them. CDR3 nucleotide sequence: TGTGCCAGCAGTTGGGACACCAACTACTATGGCTACACCTTC. Its translation is CASSWDTNYYGYTF.

The chain combines TRBV3-1 (or the pseudogene TRBV3-2) with TRBJ1-2; D uncertain. Looked up from germline, CDR1 is LGHDT and CDR2 is YNNKEL (reference sequence). The CDR3 sequence is 12 residues long. V lost 1 base, J lost 7 bases, and 7 bases lay in between. The CDR3 nucleotides are TGTGCCAGCAGCCAAGGTCACGGTGGCTACACCTTC. The encoded protein is CASSQGHGGYTF.

The chain carries TRBV2 and TRBJ1-5; 9 bases are shared with TRBD1. The CDR3 has 14 residues. Germline loops: CDR1 SNHLY, CDR2 FYNNEI. Trimming cost V 8 bases and J 4 bases; bases outside gene matches: 6. The CDR3 DNA is TGTGCCAGCCGCGGACAGGGGTTAAATCAGCCCCAGCATTTT. This codes for CASRGQGLNQPQHF.

The chain employs TRBV19 and TRBJ2-5, with D tentatively TRBD1 (7 bases). Germline-derived CDR1 and CDR2 are LNHDA and SQIVND (reference sequence). The CDR3 is made up of 14 amino acids. Trimming shortened V by 10 bases and J by 6 bases, and 21 bases separated the two germline ends. The CDR3 protein is CATNHDRDWKTQYF. CDR3 coding DNA: TGTGCCACCAACCACGACAGGGACTGGAAGACCCAGTACTTC.

V gene TRBV29-1 combines with J gene TRBJ1-2; TRBD1 aligns across 11 bases. The CDR3 consists of 18 residues. Germline-derived CDR1 and CDR2 are SQVTM and ANQGSEA. V was pared by 6 bases and J by 1 base, with 16 bases of the junction left unmatched. CDR3 amino acids: CSVTPPGTGGPNNYGYTF. CDR3 nucleotide sequence: TGCAGCGTAACTCCCCCCGGGACAGGGGGGCCTAATAACTATGGCTACACCTTC.

The J gene is TRBJ2-5, the V gene TRBV19; perhaps TRBD2 as D (5 bases). The CDR3 is 14 amino acids. V lost 5 bases and J 4 bases, leaving 14 bases between the germline ends. The germline CDR1 and CDR2 sequences are LNHDA and SQIVND (reference sequence). The CDR3 loop is CASSPTRTGETQYF. Written as DNA, the CDR3 is TGTGCCAGTAGTCCAACAAGGACTGGAGAGACCCAGTACTTC.

The rearrangement uses TRBV3-1 (or the pseudogene TRBV3-2) and TRBJ2-6; 9 bases line up with TRBD1. The ends lost 7 bases at V and 1 base at J; junction bases unmatched: 5. The CDR3 is made up of 16 amino acids. Germline V gives CDR1 LGHDT, CDR2 YNNKEL (reference sequence). As DNA, the CDR3 is TGTGCCAGCACCACACAGGGGGCGTCTGGGGCCAACGTCCTGACTTTC. Amino acids: CASTTQGASGANVLTF.

This chain connects TRBV5-1 to TRBJ2-1; a weak D match, TRBD1 (5 bases). Trimming cost V 1 base and J 0 bases, with 8 bases left between them. Germline V lookup: CDR1 SGHRS, CDR2 YFSETQ. This CDR3 spans 15 amino acids. The CDR3 region is CASSLRQSSYNEQFF. The CDR3, as DNA: TGCGCCAGCAGCTTGCGACAGAGCTCCTACAATGAGCAGTTCTTC.

The table lists this clone with a few counts. The chain uses TRBV4-1 and TRBJ2-1, with TRBD1 matching 11 bases. The CDR3 sequence is 17 residues long. In germline, CDR1 is MGHRA, CDR2 YSYEKL. The junction had 5 bases not matched to a gene; V was cut back by 0 bases and J by 4 bases. This CDR3 reads CASSQDRGTGGYNEQFF. The CDR3 DNA reads as TGCGCCAGCAGCCAAGACCGGGGGACAGGGGGTTACAATGAGCAGTTCTTC.

In its sample, this clone was seen once. The rearrangement links TRBV19 to TRBJ2-7, with D tentatively TRBD1 (5 bases). Trimming left V 7 bases short and J 2 bases short, with 18 bases between. CDR1 and CDR2 from the germline V gene are LNHDA and SQIVND (reference sequence). The CDR3 is made up of 15 amino acids. Here the CDR3 reads CASTPRAGETYEQYF. CDR3 nucleotide sequence: TGTGCCAGTACCCCCAGGGCAGGTGAGACCTACGAGCAGTACTTC.

This rearrangement joins TRBV28 to TRBJ1-6, with 7 bases fitting TRBD1. The trim removed 6 bases at V and 10 bases at J, leaving 9 bases unmatched. Germline V gene data show CDR1 as MDHEN and CDR2 as SYDVKM. The CDR3 length is 14 residues. The CDR3 region is CASSYRTGFSPLHF. The CDR3 region has the DNA TGTGCCAGCAGCTATAGGACAGGTTTCTCACCCCTCCACTTT.